The present T cell receptor beta chain was sequenced within a study of OX40 agonist ivuxolimab in advanced cancers. Generated by immunoSEQ multiplex PCR, the TCRdb table keeps only in-frame clones and is missing some. The sample gives approximately 50,000 clones, just under 95% of which show up once; 9.5% to 12% is in the top ten. Germline V gene data show CDR1 as MNHEY and CDR2 as SMNVEV (reference sequence). The CDR3 consists of 10 residues. V was clipped by 8 bases and J by 5 bases, with 6 bases between them. The chain links TRBV27 to TRBJ2-5, with no clear D. This clonotype originated in an adult with an advanced solid tumor such as melanoma, head and neck, liver or kidney cancer. This material consisted of CD4+ or CD8+ T cells sorted from blood, taken in a trial of the OX40 agonist ivuxolimab. The CDR3 sequence: CASGGETQYF. CDR3 in DNA: TGTGCCAGCGGTGGGGAGACCCAGTACTTC.